This TCR beta chain was recorded in a study of TIL therapy for anti-PD-1-resistant metastatic lung cancer. General study findings and limits: Many TIL product clones were absent from baseline tumor, suggesting clonal contraction. TIL cultures after expansion showed higher clonality and lower diversity than baseline tumor (median about 6% vs 30%).

Worth noting for this clone: Its antigen is unidentified.

This was the immunoSEQ v3 assay. Some clones are missing from TCRdb's copy, which holds only in-frame ones; the method was immunoSEQ multiplex PCR. Among more than 20,000 clones listed, over 60% were seen once. Sample time point: pre-treatment sample, taken before nivolumab and TIL therapy. Pleural nodules or supraclavicular lymph nodes made up most of the excised metastases sampled. Stage 4 NSCLC adults joined between late 2017 and January 2020. This CDR3 region has 16 residues. Germline CDR1 and CDR2: SGDLS and YYNGEE. Trimming took 0 bases from V and 5 from J; bases not matched to a gene: 9. V is TRBV9 and J is TRBJ2-7; 9 bases are a match to TRBD2. The sample here was tumor tissue, taken at baseline. This receptor was obtained from a person between 25 and 80 years old with non-small cell lung cancer. Here the CDR3 DNA reads TGTGCCAGCAGCGTAGGAGCGGGGGGCGAAATGAACGAGCAGTACTTC. Encoded protein: CASSVGAGGEMNEQYF.